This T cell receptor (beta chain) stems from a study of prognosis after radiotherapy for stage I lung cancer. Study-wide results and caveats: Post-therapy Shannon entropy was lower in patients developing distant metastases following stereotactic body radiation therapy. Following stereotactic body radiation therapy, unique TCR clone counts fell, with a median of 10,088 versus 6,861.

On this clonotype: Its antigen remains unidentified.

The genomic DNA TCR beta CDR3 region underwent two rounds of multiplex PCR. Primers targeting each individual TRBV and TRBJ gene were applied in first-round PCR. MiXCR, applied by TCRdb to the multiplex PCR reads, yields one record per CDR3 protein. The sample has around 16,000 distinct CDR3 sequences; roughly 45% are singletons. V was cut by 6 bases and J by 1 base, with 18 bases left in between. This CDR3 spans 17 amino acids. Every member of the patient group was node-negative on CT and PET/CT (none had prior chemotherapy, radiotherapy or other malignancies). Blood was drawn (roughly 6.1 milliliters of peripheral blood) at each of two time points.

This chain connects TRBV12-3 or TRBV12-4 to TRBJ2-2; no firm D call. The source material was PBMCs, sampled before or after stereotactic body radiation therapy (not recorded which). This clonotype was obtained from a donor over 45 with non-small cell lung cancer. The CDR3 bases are TGTGCCAGCAGCCCAAAGGTAGGCGTTCTGAACACCGGGGAGCTGTTTTTT. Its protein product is CASSPKVGVLNTGELFF.